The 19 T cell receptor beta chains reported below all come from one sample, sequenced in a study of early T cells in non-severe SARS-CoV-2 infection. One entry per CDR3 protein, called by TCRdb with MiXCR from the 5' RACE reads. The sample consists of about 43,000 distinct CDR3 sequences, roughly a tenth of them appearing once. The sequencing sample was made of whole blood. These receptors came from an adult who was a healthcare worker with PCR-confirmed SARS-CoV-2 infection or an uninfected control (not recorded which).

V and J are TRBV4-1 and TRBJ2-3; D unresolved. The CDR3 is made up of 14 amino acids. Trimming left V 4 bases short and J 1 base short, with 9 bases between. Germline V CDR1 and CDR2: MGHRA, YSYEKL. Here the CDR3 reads CASSPTARTDTQYF. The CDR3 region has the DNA TGCGCCAGCAGCCCCACGGCTCGCACAGATACGCAGTATTTT.

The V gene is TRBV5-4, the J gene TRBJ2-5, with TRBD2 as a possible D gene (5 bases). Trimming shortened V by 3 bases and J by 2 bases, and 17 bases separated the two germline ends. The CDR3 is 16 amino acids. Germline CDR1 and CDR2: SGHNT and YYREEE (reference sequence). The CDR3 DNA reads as TGTGCCAGCAGCTCCAGGTTGGAAGCGGAACAAGAGACCCAGTACTTC. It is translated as CASSSRLEAEQETQYF. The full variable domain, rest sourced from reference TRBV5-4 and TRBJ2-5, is ETGVTQSPTHLIKTRGQQVTLRCSSQSGHNTVSWYQQALGQGPQFIFQYYREEENGRGNFPPRFSGLQFPNYSSELNVNALELDDSALYLCASSSRLEAEQETQYFGPGTRLLVL.

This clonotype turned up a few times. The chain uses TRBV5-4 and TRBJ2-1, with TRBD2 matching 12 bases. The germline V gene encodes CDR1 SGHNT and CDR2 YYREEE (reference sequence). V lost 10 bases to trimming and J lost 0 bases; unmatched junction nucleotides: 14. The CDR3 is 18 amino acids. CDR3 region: CAYEETSGGVSSYNEQFF. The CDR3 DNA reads TGTGCCTATGAGGAGACTAGCGGGGGCGTTAGCTCCTACAATGAGCAGTTCTTC.

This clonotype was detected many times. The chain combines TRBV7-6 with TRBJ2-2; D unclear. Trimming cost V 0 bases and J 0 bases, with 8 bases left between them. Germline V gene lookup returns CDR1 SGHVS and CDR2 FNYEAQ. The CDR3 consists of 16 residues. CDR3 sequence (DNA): TGTGCCAGCAGCTTAGCGAGAATGGCGAACACCGGGGAGCTGTTTTTT. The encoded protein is CASSLARMANTGELFF.

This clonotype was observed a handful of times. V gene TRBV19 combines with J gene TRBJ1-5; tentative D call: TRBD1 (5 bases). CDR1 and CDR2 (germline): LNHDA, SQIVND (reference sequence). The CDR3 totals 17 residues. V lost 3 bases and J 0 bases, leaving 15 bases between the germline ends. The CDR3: CASSIFAGPPSNQPQHF. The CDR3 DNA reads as TGTGCCAGTAGTATTTTTGCAGGGCCGCCTAGCAATCAGCCCCAGCATTTT. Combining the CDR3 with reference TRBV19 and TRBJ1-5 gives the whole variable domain DGGITQSPKYLFRKEGQNVTLSCEQNLNHDAMYWYRQDPGQGLRLIYYSQIVNDFQKGDIAEGYSVSREKKESFPLTVTSAQKNPTAFYLCASSIFAGPPSNQPQHFGDGTRLSIL.

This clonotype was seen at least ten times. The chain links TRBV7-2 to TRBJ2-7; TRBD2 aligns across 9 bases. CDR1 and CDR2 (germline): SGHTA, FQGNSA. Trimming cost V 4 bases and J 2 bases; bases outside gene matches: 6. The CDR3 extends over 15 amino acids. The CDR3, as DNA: TGTGCCAGCAGCTACGGTGCGGGGGGGCCCTACGAGCAGTACTTC. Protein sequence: CASSYGAGGPYEQYF.

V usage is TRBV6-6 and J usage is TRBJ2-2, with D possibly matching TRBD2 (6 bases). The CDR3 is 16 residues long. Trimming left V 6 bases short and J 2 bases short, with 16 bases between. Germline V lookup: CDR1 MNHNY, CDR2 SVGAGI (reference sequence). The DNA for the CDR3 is TGTGCCAGCAGCCCTACTAGCTTACAAAACACCGGGGAGCTGTTTTTT. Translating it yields CASSPTSLQNTGELFF.

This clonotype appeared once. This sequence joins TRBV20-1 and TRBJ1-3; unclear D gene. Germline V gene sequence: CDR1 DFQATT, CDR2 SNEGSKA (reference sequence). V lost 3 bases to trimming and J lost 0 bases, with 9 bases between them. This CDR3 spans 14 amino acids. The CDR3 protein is CSARSPNSGNTIYF. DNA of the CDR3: TGCAGTGCTAGGTCCCCTAACTCTGGAAACACCATATATTTT.

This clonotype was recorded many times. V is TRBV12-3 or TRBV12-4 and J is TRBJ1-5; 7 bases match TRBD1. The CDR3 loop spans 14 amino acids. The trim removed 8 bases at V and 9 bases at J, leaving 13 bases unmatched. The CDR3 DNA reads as TGTGCCAGCGAGTTTGGAGACAGGGAGGGGCCCCAGCATTTT. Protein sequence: CASEFGDREGPQHF.

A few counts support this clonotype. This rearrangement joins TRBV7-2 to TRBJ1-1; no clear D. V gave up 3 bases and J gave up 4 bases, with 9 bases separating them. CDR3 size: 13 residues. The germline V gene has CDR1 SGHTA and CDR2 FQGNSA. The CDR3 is CASSFGDGTEAFF. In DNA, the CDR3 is TGTGCCAGCAGCTTTGGGGATGGCACTGAAGCTTTCTTT.

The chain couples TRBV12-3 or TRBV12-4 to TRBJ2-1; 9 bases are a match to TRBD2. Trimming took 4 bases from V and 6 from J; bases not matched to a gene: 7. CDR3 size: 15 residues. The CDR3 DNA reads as TGTGCCAGCAGTTCCGGGACTAGCAATCCCAATGAGCAGTTCTTC. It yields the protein CASSSGTSNPNEQFF.

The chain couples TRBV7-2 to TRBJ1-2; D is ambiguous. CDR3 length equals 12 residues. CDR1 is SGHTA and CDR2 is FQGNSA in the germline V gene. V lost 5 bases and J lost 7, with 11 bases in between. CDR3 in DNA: TGTGCCAGCAGCCCGAGTGTGAGTGGCTACACCTTC. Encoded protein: CASSPSVSGYTF. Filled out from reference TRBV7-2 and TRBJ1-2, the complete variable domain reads GAGVSQSPSNKVTEKGKDVELRCDPISGHTALYWYRQSLGQGLEFLIYFQGNSAPDKSGLPSDRFSAERTGGSVSTLTIQRTQQEDSAVYLCASSPSVSGYTFGSGTRLTVV.

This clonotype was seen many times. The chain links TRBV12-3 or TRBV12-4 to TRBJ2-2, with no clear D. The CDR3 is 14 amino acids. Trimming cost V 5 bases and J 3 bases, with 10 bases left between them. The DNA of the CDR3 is TGTGCCAGCAGTGTGCTACGGGACACCGGGGAGCTGTTTTTT. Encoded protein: CASSVLRDTGELFF.

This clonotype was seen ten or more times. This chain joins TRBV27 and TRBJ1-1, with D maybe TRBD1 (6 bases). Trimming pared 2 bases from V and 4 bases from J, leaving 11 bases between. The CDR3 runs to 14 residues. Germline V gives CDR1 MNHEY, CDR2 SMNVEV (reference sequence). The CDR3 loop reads CASSLRGQVTEAFF. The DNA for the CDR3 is TGTGCCAGCAGTTTACGGGGGCAGGTCACTGAAGCTTTCTTT.

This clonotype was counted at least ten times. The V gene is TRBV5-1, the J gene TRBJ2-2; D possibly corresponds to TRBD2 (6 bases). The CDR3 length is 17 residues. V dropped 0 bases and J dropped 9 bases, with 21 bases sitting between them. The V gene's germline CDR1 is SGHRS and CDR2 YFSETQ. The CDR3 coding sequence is TGCGCCAGCAGCTTGGTATTGGGGGACTTGGAAACCCGGGAGCTGTTTTTT. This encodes CASSLVLGDLETRELFF.

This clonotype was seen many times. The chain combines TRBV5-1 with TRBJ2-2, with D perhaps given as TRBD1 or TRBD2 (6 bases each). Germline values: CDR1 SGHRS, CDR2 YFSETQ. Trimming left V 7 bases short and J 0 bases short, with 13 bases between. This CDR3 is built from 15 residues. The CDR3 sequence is CASASRGPNTGELFF. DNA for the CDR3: TGCGCCAGCGCAAGTCGGGGGCCGAACACCGGGGAGCTGTTTTTT.

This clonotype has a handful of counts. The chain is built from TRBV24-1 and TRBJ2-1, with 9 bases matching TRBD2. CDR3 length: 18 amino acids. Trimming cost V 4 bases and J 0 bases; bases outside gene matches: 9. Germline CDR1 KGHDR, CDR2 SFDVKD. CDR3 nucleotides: TGTGCCACCAGTGAACGCCTAGCGGGGACGAGCTCCTACAATGAGCAGTTCTTC. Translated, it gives CATSERLAGTSSYNEQFF.

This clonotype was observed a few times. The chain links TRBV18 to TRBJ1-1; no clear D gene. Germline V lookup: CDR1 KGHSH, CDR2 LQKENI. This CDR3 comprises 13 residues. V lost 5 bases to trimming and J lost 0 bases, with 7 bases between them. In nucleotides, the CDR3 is TGTGCCAGCTCAGCGGGGATGAACACTGAAGCTTTCTTT. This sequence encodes CASSAGMNTEAFF. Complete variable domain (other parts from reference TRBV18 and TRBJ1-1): NAGVMQNPRHLVRRRGQEARLRCSPMKGHSHVYWYRQLPEEGLKFMVYLQKENIIDESGMPKERFSAEFPKEGPSILRIQQVVRGDSAAYFCASSAGMNTEAFFGQGTRLTVV.

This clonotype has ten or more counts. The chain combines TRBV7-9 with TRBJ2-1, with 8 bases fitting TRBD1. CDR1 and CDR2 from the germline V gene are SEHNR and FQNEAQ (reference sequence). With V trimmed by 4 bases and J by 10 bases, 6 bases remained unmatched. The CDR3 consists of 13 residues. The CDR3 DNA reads TGTGCCAGCAGCTCGACAGGGGCGGGGGAGCAGTTCTTC. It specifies CASSSTGAGEQFF.